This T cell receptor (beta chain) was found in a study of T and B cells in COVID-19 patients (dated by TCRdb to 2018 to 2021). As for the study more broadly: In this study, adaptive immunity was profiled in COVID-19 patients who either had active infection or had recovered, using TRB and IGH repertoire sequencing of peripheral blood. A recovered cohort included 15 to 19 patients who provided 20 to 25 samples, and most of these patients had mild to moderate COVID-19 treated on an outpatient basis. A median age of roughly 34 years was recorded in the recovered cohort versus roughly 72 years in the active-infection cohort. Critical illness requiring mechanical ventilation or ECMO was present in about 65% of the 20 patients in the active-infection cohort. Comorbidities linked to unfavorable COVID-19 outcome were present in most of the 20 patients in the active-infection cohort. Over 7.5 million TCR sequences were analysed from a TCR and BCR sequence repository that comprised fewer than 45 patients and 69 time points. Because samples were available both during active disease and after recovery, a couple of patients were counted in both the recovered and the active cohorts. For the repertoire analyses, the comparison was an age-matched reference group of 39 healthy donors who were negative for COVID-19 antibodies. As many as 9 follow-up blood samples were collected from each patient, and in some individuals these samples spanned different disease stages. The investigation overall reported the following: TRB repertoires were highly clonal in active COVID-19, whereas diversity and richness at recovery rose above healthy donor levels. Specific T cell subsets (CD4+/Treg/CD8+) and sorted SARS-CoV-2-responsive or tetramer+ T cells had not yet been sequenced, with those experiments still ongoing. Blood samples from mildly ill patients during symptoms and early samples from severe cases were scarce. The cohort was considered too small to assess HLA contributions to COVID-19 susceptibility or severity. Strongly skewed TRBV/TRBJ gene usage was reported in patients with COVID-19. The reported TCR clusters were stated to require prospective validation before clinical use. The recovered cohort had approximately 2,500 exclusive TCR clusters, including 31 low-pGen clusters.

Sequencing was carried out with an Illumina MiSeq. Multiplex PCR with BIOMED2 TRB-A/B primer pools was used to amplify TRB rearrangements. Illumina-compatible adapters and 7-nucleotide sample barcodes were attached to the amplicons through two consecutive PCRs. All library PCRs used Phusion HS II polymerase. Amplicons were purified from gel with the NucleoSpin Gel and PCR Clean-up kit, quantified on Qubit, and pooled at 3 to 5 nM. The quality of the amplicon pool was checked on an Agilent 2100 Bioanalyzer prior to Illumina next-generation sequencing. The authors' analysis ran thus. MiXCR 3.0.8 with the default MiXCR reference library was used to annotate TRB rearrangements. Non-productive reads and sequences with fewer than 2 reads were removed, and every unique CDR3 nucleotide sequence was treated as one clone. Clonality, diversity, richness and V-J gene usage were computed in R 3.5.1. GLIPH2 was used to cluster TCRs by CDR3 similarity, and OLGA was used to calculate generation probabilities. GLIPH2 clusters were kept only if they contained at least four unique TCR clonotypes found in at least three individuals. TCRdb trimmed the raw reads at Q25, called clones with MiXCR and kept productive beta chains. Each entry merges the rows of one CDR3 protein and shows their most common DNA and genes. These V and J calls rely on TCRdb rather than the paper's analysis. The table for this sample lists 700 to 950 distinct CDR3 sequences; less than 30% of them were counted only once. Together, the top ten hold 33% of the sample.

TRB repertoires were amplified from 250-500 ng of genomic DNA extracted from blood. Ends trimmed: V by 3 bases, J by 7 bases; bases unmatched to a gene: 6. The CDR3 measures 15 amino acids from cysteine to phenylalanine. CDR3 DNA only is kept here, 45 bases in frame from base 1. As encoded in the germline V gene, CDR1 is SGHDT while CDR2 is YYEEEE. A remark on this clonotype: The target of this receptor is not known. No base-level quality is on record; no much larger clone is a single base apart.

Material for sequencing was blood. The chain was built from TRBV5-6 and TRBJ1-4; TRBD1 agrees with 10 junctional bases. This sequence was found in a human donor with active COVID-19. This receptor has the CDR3 CASSYGTGESEKLFF. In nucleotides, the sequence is TGTGCCAGCAGCTACGGGACAGGGGAGAGTGAAAAACTGTTTTTT.